This T cell receptor beta chain was identified during a study of blood T cell repertoires in COVID-19. The germline V gene has CDR1 GTSNPN and CDR2 SVGIG (reference sequence). The V end lost 4 bases, the J end lost 0 bases, and 12 bases lay between the germline ends. This CDR3 contains 14 residues. TCRdb's copy holds only in-frame clones and misses some; the assay was immunoSEQ multiplex PCR. This table has roughly 76,000 clones, about nine tenths appearing once. The chain uses TRBV30 and TRBJ1-1; D perhaps matches TRBD1 (5 bases). This TCR came from a woman aged 80 or over with active or convalescent COVID-19. The material sequenced was peripheral blood. The CDR3 spells CAWTPDRLNTEAFF. The CDR3 DNA follows: TGTGCCTGGACCCCCGACAGACTGAACACTGAAGCTTTCTTT. Supplemented by reference TRBV30 and TRBJ1-1, the full variable domain reads SQTIHQWPATLVQPVGSPLSLECTVEGTSNPNLYWYRQAAGRGLQLLFYSVGIGQISSEVPQNLSASRPQDRQFILSSKKLLLSDSGFYLCAWTPDRLNTEAFFGQGTRLTVV.